This T cell receptor (beta chain) was retrieved from a study of T-cell memory formation after mild COVID-19 (dated by TCRdb to 2020 to 2023). At the level of the whole study: TCR sequence clusters from the two donors were largely donor specific. Two young, previously healthy adult volunteers, one female and one male, were included in the cohort. T-cell clones expanding and contracting after mild COVID-19 in two donors were tracked by longitudinal TCRalpha and TCRbeta repertoire sequencing. Overall results and qualifications from the work: Contracting CD4+ clones turned up mainly in the CM and EM memory subsets, whereas EMRA was where CD8+ clones were enriched. Clones that contracted from day 15 to 85 showed balanced CD4/CD8 phenotypes, whereas a second wave of clones that expanded from day 15 to 37 leaned towards CD4+. SARS-CoV-2 specificity of the second-wave clones peaking on day 37 was not confirmed. Some responding clones were detected in pre-infection memory, which suggested that pre-existing cross-reactive memory T cells had joined the SARS-CoV-2 response. Only a couple of mild cases were covered by the study, and larger cohorts that include severe cases with pre-infection samples were considered necessary.

Reads for this sample came from an Illumina NovaSeq 6000. TCRalpha and TCRbeta cDNA libraries were constructed by 5'RACE with constant-segment primers, with sample barcodes and unique molecular identifiers being introduced. RNA was extracted from every sample with Trizol reagent. Library amplification was performed in two PCR steps, and a second sample barcode and Illumina TruSeq adapters were introduced in the second step. Libraries were sequenced on an Illumina NovaSeq with 2 x 150 bp paired-end reads. In the original analysis: Demultiplexing of reads and collapsing into UMI-guided consensus sequences were performed with migec v1.2.7. Using mixcr v2.1.11, UMI consensuses were aligned to TRA and TRB V and J templates and then assembled into clonotypes. A clonotype was counted as expanded or contracted only if both edgeR and NoisET called the change significant, with noise models trained on biological replicates. For edgeR calls, a false discovery rate-adjusted p below 0.01 and a log2 fold-change threshold of 1 were applied. As an exploratory analysis of dynamics, max-normalized trajectories of the 1000 most abundant clonotypes were examined with PCA combined with hierarchical clustering. Each responding clone was given a CD4 or CD8 phenotype based on the CD4+ and CD8+ repertoires, which had been sequenced separately. In TCRdb, the public reads were trimmed at Q25 with fastp and aligned with MiXCR, with productive beta chains retained. For every CDR3 protein sequence, its rows merge into one entry that carries the most common genes and DNA. The authors' filters were not applied to this entry. Within this sample are some 200,000 distinct CDR3 sequences, with about 20% of them counted one time only. The ten largest clonotypes hold 20% to 25% of the sample.

PBMCs were isolated by Ficoll-Paque density gradient centrifugation. Trimmed from V: 4 bases; trimmed from J: 4 bases; junction bases lacking a gene match: 5. The CDR3 starts with the cysteine, ends with the phenylalanine, and has 14 residues. Here the CDR3 DNA is all that survives: 42 bases in frame from base 1. As regards this clonotype: Its antigen is unknown. No much larger clone is present one base from it, and per-base qualities are unavailable.

The TCR was taken from an adult woman who had mild COVID-19 (a few samples of this study predate the infection). The sample titles of this study are shuffled in the database, so cell type and time point are left out; the donor was told from shared clones. The sample consisted of PBMCs or a T cell subset sorted from them (not recorded which). The chain couples TRBV12-3 or TRBV12-4 to TRBJ2-7; the junction holds 9 bases that match TRBD1. The CDR3 loop reads CASSSPGTGYEQYF. The bases are TGTGCCAGCAGTTCCCCGGGGACAGGGTACGAGCAGTACTTC.